These T cell receptor beta chains were read from a single sample in a study of blood T cell repertoires in COVID-19. Sequencing used immunoSEQ multiplex PCR; TCRdb keeps in-frame clones, though not all of them. The sample holds fewer than 75,000 clones, about 84% seen once. Material: peripheral blood. Receptors originate from a human donor in a cohort sampled during active COVID-19. Each CDR3 is given with its conserved first and last residue. The order of the fields is V gene, D gene, clone size, J gene, CDR3 protein, CDR3 DNA. The D gene is left open where the match is weak. Clone size is stated in some rows and not others, as once, few, many or a class when expanded.

TRBV9	-	-	TRBJ1-1	CASSVAQVNTEAFF	TGTGCCAGCAGCGTAGCACAGGTAAACACTGAAGCTTTCTTT
TRBV28	-	-	TRBJ1-2	CASSLRSREGGYTF	TGTGCCAGCAGTTTGAGGTCACGGGAGGGTGGCTACACCTTC
TRBV6-5	-	-	TRBJ2-7	CASSYSSGGAYEQYF	TGTGCCAGCAGTTACTCGTCCGGAGGCGCATACGAGCAGTACTTC
TRBV15	TRBD2	-	TRBJ2-1	CATSPSGGFYNEQFF	TGTGCCACCAGTCCAAGCGGGGGGTTTTACAATGAGCAGTTCTTC
TRBV12-3/TRBV12-4	TRBD1	-	TRBJ2-7	CASSPGQGLEQYF	TGTGCCAGCAGTCCGGGACAGGGTTTAGAGCAGTACTTC
TRBV4-2	-	few	TRBJ1-1	CASSQGTQGSNTEAFF	TGTGCCAGCAGCCAAGGAACGCAGGGTTCAAACACTGAAGCTTTCTTT
TRBV13	TRBD2	-	TRBJ2-1	CASFRGGFNEQFF	TGTGCCAGCTTCCGGGGGGGCTTCAATGAGCAGTTCTTC
TRBV5-1	-	-	TRBJ1-1	CASSLVGAAAFF	TGCGCCAGCAGCTTGGTGGGGGCCGCGGCTTTCTTT
TRBV30	TRBD2	-	TRBJ2-3	CAWNLAATDTQYF	TGTGCCTGGAACCTAGCGGCCACAGATACGCAGTATTTT
TRBV5-5	TRBD1	-	TRBJ1-2	CASSLGGRGYGYTF	TGTGCCAGCAGCTTGGGGGGCAGGGGGTATGGCTACACCTTC
TRBV9	-	few	TRBJ1-2	CASSQDHRNYGYTF	TGTGCCAGCTCGCAGGATCATCGGAACTATGGCTACACCTTC
TRBV7-9	-	-	TRBJ2-3	CASSSGQLWDTQYF	TGTGCCAGCAGCTCCGGACAGTTATGGGATACGCAGTATTTT
TRBV28	TRBD1	-	TRBJ1-5	CASSSRDRGNQPQHF	TGTGCCAGCAGTTCCAGGGACAGGGGCAATCAGCCCCAGCATTTT
TRBV3-1/TRBV3-2	-	-	TRBJ2-1	CASSLGQHNEQFF	TGTGCCAGCAGCCTGGGACAACACAATGAGCAGTTCTTC
TRBV7-8	-	-	TRBJ1-5	CASSLARVSNQPQHF	TGTGCCAGCAGCTTAGCGAGGGTTAGCAATCAGCCCCAGCATTTT
TRBV6-5	TRBD2	-	TRBJ2-4	CASSAGGLRENIQYF	TGTGCCAGCAGCGCGGGGGGGCTTAGGGAAAACATTCAGTACTTC
TRBV7-9	-	-	TRBJ1-2	CASSLDVRARNGYTF	TGTGCCAGCAGCTTGGATGTCAGGGCAAGGAATGGCTACACCTTC
TRBV19	TRBD1	-	TRBJ1-3	CASIDRALPSGNTIYF	TGTGCCAGTATAGACAGGGCGCTGCCCTCTGGAAACACCATATATTTT
TRBV2	TRBD2	-	TRBJ2-5	CASSPASGGASLETQYF	TGTGCCAGCAGTCCGGCTAGCGGGGGGGCGTCGTTAGAGACCCAGTACTTC
TRBV4-1	TRBD2	-	TRBJ2-3	CASSQDSSGGANTQYF	TGCGCCAGCAGCCAAGACTCTAGCGGGGGGGCGAATACGCAGTATTTT
TRBV11-2	-	-	TRBJ2-1	CASIVGGGSYNEQFF	TGTGCCAGCATTGTCGGGGGAGGTTCCTACAATGAGCAGTTCTTC
TRBV4-1	-	once	TRBJ1-1	CASSQDPGNTEAFF	TGCGCCAGCAGCCAAGATCCCGGGAACACTGAAGCTTTCTTT
TRBV11-2	TRBD1	-	TRBJ1-1	CASIRDRGRDTEAFF	TGTGCCAGCATCCGCGACAGGGGGCGAGACACTGAAGCTTTCTTT